One and the same sample provided the 10 T cell receptor beta chains below, sequenced in a study of T cell responses to AZD1222 COVID-19 vaccine. Method: immunoSEQ multiplex PCR; TCRdb's copy keeps in-frame clones and lacks some. The repertoire consists of about 93,000 clones, with around 86% occurring once and the leading ten covering approximately 6.8%. The sample consisted of peripheral blood, taken on day 0 of AZD1222 vaccination. The receptors come from an adult in good health.

The chain carries TRBV5-6 and TRBJ1-2; D is possibly TRBD1 (6 bases). V was cut by 7 bases and J by 5 bases, with 12 bases left in between. Per germline, CDR1 SGHDT and CDR2 YYEEEE. The length of the CDR3 is 12 residues. The CDR3 sequence: CASRTGTYGYTF. The CDR3, as DNA: TGTGCCAGCCGAACAGGGACATATGGCTACACCTTC.

The chain is built from TRBV5-1 and TRBJ2-7, with D possibly being TRBD1 (5 bases). Trimming pared 0 bases from V and 5 bases from J, leaving 15 bases between. CDR1 is SGHRS and CDR2 is YFSETQ in the germline V gene. The CDR3 runs to 15 residues. The CDR3 DNA reads as TGCGCCAGCAGCTTGGAAGGGGCCGGTGGGGACGAGCAGTACTTC. Its protein product is CASSLEGAGGDEQYF. The entire variable domain, with the rest obtained from reference TRBV5-1 and TRBJ2-7, is as follows: KAGVTQTPRYLIKTRGQQVTLSCSPISGHRSVSWYQQTPGQGLQFLFEYFSETQRNKGNFPGRFSGRQFSNSRSEMNVSTLELGDSALYLCASSLEGAGGDEQYFGPGTRLTVT.

This clone was observed a few times. The rearrangement joins TRBV19 to TRBJ2-5; TRBD2 agrees at 12 bases. CDR1 is LNHDA and CDR2 is SQIVND in the germline V gene (reference sequence). With V trimmed by 5 bases and J by 6 bases, 10 bases remained unmatched. CDR3 length: 16 residues. DNA of the CDR3: TGTGCCAGTAGTTTGACTGGGCTAGCGGGGGGGCAGACCCAGTACTTC. Its protein is CASSLTGLAGGQTQYF.

This chain connects TRBV11-3 to TRBJ1-1; D is ambiguous. Trimming stripped 6 bases from V and 11 bases from J, with 16 bases between. The CDR3 consists of 12 residues. From germline, CDR1 is SGHNT and CDR2 YENEEA. The CDR3 DNA follows: TGTGCCAGCAGTTCAACTGTCGGTCGCGCTTTCTTT. Translation: CASSSTVGRAFF.

The chain is built from TRBV5-1 and TRBJ1-4; D gene ambiguous. Germline CDR1 and CDR2: SGHRS and YFSETQ. This CDR3 is 15 amino acids long. The germline V and J ends were trimmed by 0 bases and 0 bases, with 6 bases remaining between them. CDR3 region: CASSLGDATNEKLFF. The CDR3 DNA reads TGCGCCAGCAGCTTGGGAGATGCAACTAATGAAAAACTGTTTTTT. The whole variable domain, filled in from reference TRBV5-1 and TRBJ1-4, reads KAGVTQTPRYLIKTRGQQVTLSCSPISGHRSVSWYQQTPGQGLQFLFEYFSETQRNKGNFPGRFSGRQFSNSRSEMNVSTLELGDSALYLCASSLGDATNEKLFFGSGTQLSVL.

As DNA, the CDR3 is TGTGCCAGCTCACCATCCACGTCCCGGGACAGGCCCTATGGCTACACCTTC. It encodes CASSPSTSRDRPYGYTF. The gene calls are TRBV18 and TRBJ1-2; the match to TRBD1 covers 8 bases. Looked up from germline, CDR1 is KGHSH and CDR2 is LQKENI. The CDR3 totals 17 residues. The J segment lost 4 bases and the V segment lost 2 bases, leaving 12 bases of the junction unmatched.

The genes are TRBV5-4 and TRBJ2-2; D is unclear. Germline V gene data show CDR1 as SGHNT and CDR2 as YYREEE (reference sequence). Trimming cost V 1 base and J 4 bases, with 11 bases left between them. This CDR3 spans 15 amino acids. The CDR3 DNA reads as TGTGCCAGCAGCTTGCGGGCTTCGGGCACCGGGGAGCTGTTTTTT. It encodes CASSLRASGTGELFF.

The chain couples TRBV27 to TRBJ2-3; no reliable D call. V was pared by 3 bases and J by 1 base, with 5 bases between. The CDR3 extends over 13 amino acids. In germline, CDR1 is MNHEY, CDR2 SMNVEV (reference sequence). DNA for the CDR3: TGTGCCAGCAGTTTTGGGCGCACAGATACGCAGTATTTT. Translation gives CASSFGRTDTQYF.

The chain combines TRBV6-5 with TRBJ1-3, with D perhaps TRBD1 (6 bases). Germline CDR1 MNHEY, CDR2 SVGAGI. This CDR3 is 15 amino acids long. The germline V and J ends were trimmed by 5 bases and 0 bases, with 11 bases remaining between them. In DNA form, the CDR3 reads TGTGCCAGCAGTCCGAGGGGGACCTCTGGAAACACCATATATTTT. Translated: CASSPRGTSGNTIYF.

The chain joins TRBV11-2 to TRBJ2-5; D call uncertain. CDR1 and CDR2 (germline): SGHAT, FQNNGV. The CDR3 runs 14 residues. The V end was cut by 1 base, the J end by 5 bases, with 11 bases between. CDR3 DNA: TGTGCCAGCAGCTTAGGTGGGCTCGTGGAGACCCAGTACTTC. Amino acid sequence: CASSLGGLVETQYF.